This entry lists 10 T cell receptor beta chains sequenced from one sample in a study of CD8+ T cells in alopecia areata. Treatment described: oral pan-JAK inhibitor, 5-10 mg twice daily. It was cDNA, reverse transcribed from extracted RNA, that served as the sequencing template. The protocol was immunoSEQ multiplex PCR, while the TCRdb copy is restricted to in-frame clones and leaves out a portion. The table records roughly 190,000 clones, over 55% of them present only once. The sequenced sample was CD4+ T cells sorted from blood, obtained at week 24, from a patient treated with tofacitinib. The source is a human donor with alopecia areata.

This chain links TRBV30 with TRBJ1-1; D is uncertain. From germline, CDR1 is GTSNPN and CDR2 SVGIG (reference sequence). This CDR3 has 12 residues. The V end lost 0 bases, the J end lost 2 bases, and 4 bases lay between the germline ends. CDR3 sequence reads: CAWSVLNTEAFF. The CDR3 nucleotides read TGTGCCTGGAGTGTACTTAACACTGAAGCTTTCTTT.

The chain couples TRBV30 to TRBJ2-2; D remains ambiguous. The CDR3 sequence is 14 residues long. Germline CDR1 and CDR2: GTSNPN and SVGIG (reference sequence). The V and J ends lost 1 base and 1 base respectively, with 7 bases between them. The CDR3 region is CAWSGVRNTGELFF. CDR3 bases: TGTGCCTGGAGTGGGGTCAGGAACACCGGGGAGCTGTTTTTT. The full variable domain, with the rest looked up from reference TRBV30 and TRBJ2-2, is SQTIHQWPATLVQPVGSPLSLECTVEGTSNPNLYWYRQAAGRGLQLLFYSVGIGQISSEVPQNLSASRPQDRQFILSSKKLLLSDSGFYLCAWSGVRNTGELFFGEGSRLTVL.

J is TRBJ1-5 and V is TRBV30; the D is unclear. The CDR3 is 13 residues long. CDR1 is GTSNPN, CDR2 SVGIG, per germline (reference sequence). The V gene lost 1 base and the J gene lost 3 bases, with 7 bases spanning the gap. CDR3 region: CAWSDGDNQPQHF. The CDR3 DNA sequence: TGTGCCTGGAGTGACGGAGACAATCAGCCCCAGCATTTT.

This clone was observed once. In the same sample, other DNA sequences code for this CDR3. This chain joins TRBV20-1 and TRBJ2-5; no firm D call. Trimming cost V 1 base and J 4 bases, with 4 bases left between them. Germline CDR1 and CDR2: DFQATT and SNEGSKA (reference sequence). CDR3 length: 11 residues. The DNA of the CDR3 is TGCAGTGCTAGAGTTGCAGAGACCCAGTACTTC. Protein sequence: CSARVAETQYF.

This clone was seen more than once but under ten times. The chain recombines TRBV30 with TRBJ2-3; the match to TRBD2 covers 8 bases. The CDR3 runs 15 residues. V shed 3 bases, J shed 5 bases, and the junction held 10 bases outside the gene matches. Germline-derived CDR1 and CDR2 are GTSNPN and SVGIG (reference sequence). The CDR3: CAWRLRTSYRDTQYF. The CDR3 nucleotides are TGTGCCTGGAGACTGAGGACTAGCTATAGAGATACGCAGTATTTT.

The chain links TRBV9 to TRBJ1-2, with 7 bases matching TRBD1. Losses at the gene ends were 3 bases for V and 2 bases for J; bases not matched to a gene: 4. The CDR3 is 14 residues long. Per germline, CDR1 SGDLS and CDR2 YYNGEE. The DNA of the CDR3 is TGTGCCAGCAGCGGATTGACAGGGAACTATGGCTACACCTTC. Its protein is CASSGLTGNYGYTF.

V is TRBV2 and J is TRBJ2-7; D remains ambiguous. Germline-derived CDR1 and CDR2 are SNHLY and FYNNEI. Trimming shortened V by 2 bases and J by 7 bases, and 12 bases separated the two germline ends. CDR3 size: 13 residues. The CDR3 loop reads CASSESLFTEQYF. For the CDR3, the DNA is TGTGCCAGCAGTGAATCCCTCTTCACTGAGCAGTACTTC.

The table lists this clone with a few counts. The rearrangement joins TRBV29-1 to TRBJ2-1; D is undetermined. Trimming left V 4 bases short and J 4 bases short, with 8 bases between. Germline assignment: CDR1 SQVTM and CDR2 ANQGSEA. This CDR3 has 12 amino acids. The CDR3 DNA is TGCAGCGTTGTAACGGTATACAATGAGCAGTTCTTC. Protein sequence: CSVVTVYNEQFF.

CDR3 in DNA: TGTGCCAGCAGTTACCGGACGACAAAAGAGACCCAGTACTTC. Translating it yields CASSYRTTKETQYF. The chain joins TRBV6-5 to TRBJ2-5; D ambiguous. The length of the CDR3 is 14 residues. Germline-derived CDR1 and CDR2 are MNHEY and SVGAGI. Trimming took off 2 bases at V and 3 bases at J, with 10 bases between the two ends.

This chain connects TRBV29-1 to TRBJ1-5; possibly TRBD1 for D (5 bases). The CDR3 consists of 13 residues. Trimming shortened V by 6 bases and J by 1 base, and 10 bases separated the two germline ends. Per the germline V gene, CDR1 is SQVTM and CDR2 is ANQGSEA. CDR3: CSVSDTSNQPQHF. As DNA, the CDR3 is TGCAGCGTCTCGGACACAAGCAATCAGCCCCAGCATTTT.